This T cell receptor beta chain is drawn from a study of CD8 T cells in ankylosing spondylitis. Findings of the study overall: Disease-linked clones were reportedly significantly enriched in matched ankylosing spondylitis synovial fluid. In peripheral blood, disease-linked CD8+ clones occurred at relatively low frequencies.

MiXCR was run by TCRdb on the 5' RACE reads, yielding one entry per CDR3 protein. Altogether 150,000 to 200,000 distinct CDR3 sequences are present, roughly 13% being singletons, with the ten largest covering about 11%. The CDR3 sequence is 14 residues long. Germline CDR1 and CDR2: LGHNA and YSLEER. Regarding this clonotype: What it recognizes is unknown. A much larger clone lies one base from this, so it may be a read error.

The chain recombines TRBV4-3 with TRBJ2-7; maybe TRBD1 (6 bases). Sequenced sample: blood, either unsorted or a sorted T cell fraction (not recorded which). This sequence was found in a female donor with ankylosing spondylitis or in good health (not recorded which). CDR3 amino acids: CTSSQLRQVSEQYF. DNA for the CDR3: TGCACCAGCAGCCAACTCCGACAGGTCTCCGAGCAGTACTTC.